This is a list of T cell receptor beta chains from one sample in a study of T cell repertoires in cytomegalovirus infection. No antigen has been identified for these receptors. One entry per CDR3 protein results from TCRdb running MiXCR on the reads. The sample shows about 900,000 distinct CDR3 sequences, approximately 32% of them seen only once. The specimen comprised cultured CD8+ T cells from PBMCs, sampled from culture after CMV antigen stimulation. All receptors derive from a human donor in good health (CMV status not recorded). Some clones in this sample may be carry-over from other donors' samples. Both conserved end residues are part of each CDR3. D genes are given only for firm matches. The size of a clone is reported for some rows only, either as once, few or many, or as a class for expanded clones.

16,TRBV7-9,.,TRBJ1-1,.,TGTGCCAGCAGCCACCCTACGGAACAGCCGGACACTGAAGCTTTCTTT,CASSHPTEQPDTEAFF
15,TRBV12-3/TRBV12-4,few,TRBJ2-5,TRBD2,TGTGCCAGCAGTACACTAGCGGGGGAGCGCGAGACCCAGTACTTC,CASSTLAGERETQYF
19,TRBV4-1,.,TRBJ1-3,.,TGCGCCAGCAGCCAAGATCCCCCCTTGACAGTAAACTCTGGAAACACCATATATTTT,CASSQDPPLTVNSGNTIYF
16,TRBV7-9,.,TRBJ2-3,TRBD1,TGTGCCAGCAGCCGGACAGGGACTCCTAGCACAGATACGCAGTATTTT,CASSRTGTPSTDTQYF
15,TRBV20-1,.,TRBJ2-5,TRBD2,TGCAGTGCTAGAGATTGGCTAGCGGGGGGGGAGACCCAGTACTTC,CSARDWLAGGETQYF
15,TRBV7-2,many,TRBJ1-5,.,TGTGCCAGCAGCTTATTTCAGAAGGGCAATCAGCCCCAGCATTTT,CASSLFQKGNQPQHF
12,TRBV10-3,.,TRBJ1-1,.,TGTGCCATCAGGGTATCTACAGGTGAAGCTTTCTTT,CAIRVSTGEAFF
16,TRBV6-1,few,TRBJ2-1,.,TGTGCCAGCAGTGAAAGACAGTTTAATTCCTACAATGAGCAGTTCTTC,CASSERQFNSYNEQFF
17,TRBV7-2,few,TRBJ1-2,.,TGTGCCAGCAGCTTAGCGTCAAATAGGGTCCTTGTGGAGGGCTACACCTTC,CASSLASNRVLVEGYTF
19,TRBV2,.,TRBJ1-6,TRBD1,TGTGCCAGCGGACCATTTGAGACGAGCTACGCGTCAGGGGGTTCACCCCTCCACTTT,CASGPFETSYASGGSPLHF
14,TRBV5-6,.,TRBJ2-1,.,TGTGCCAGCAGCTTCGGTTGGGGGGAAAGTGAGCAGTTCTTC,CASSFGWGESEQFF
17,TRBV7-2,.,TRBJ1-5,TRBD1,TGTGCCAGCAGCGTCGACAGGGAGGGATGGCCCAATCAGCCCCAGCATTTT,CASSVDREGWPNQPQHF
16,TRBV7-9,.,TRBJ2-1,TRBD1,TGTGCCAGCAGCTTAAGGTCGACAGGGAACTACAATGAGCAGTTCTTC,CASSLRSTGNYNEQFF
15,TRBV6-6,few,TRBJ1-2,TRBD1,TGTGCCAGCAGTTACGGGGCAGGGGGCAACTATGGCTACACCTTC,CASSYGAGGNYGYTF
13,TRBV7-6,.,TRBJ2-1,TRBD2,TGTGCCAGCACTACCCTAGCGGGCAATGAGCAGTTCTTC,CASTTLAGNEQFF
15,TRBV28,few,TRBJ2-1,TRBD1,TGTGCCAGCAGATTCCGGGACAGTACCTACAATGAGCAGTTCTTC,CASRFRDSTYNEQFF
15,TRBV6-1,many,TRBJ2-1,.,TGTGCCAGCAGTCTCCCGCGACACCATTACAATGAGCAGTTCTTC,CASSLPRHHYNEQFF
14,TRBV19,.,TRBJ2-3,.,TGTGCCAGTAGTTTGTTTCCTGGGGCAGATACGCAGTATTTT,CASSLFPGADTQYF
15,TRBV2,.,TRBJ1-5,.,TGTGCCAGCAGTCCGGCGCGGGGCAGCAATCAGCCCCAGCATTTT,CASSPARGSNQPQHF
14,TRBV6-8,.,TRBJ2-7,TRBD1,TGTGCCAGCAGCCCCGGGACAGGGTGGTACGAGCAGTACTTC,CASSPGTGWYEQYF
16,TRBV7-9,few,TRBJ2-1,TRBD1,TGTGCCAGCAGCGCCCCCGGGACAGGGGGCATGAATGAGCAGTTCTTC,CASSAPGTGGMNEQFF
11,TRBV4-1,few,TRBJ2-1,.,TGCGCCAGCAGCCGGAGTGTTGAGCAGTTCTTC,CASSRSVEQFF
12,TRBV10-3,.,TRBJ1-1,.,TGTGCCATCAGTCCCGAAGGCACTGAAGCTTTCTTT,CAISPEGTEAFF
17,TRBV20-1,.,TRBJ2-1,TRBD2,TGCAGTGCTCGTGGAATAGCGGGGGGCAATATAGGTAATGAGCAGTTCTTC,CSARGIAGGNIGNEQFF
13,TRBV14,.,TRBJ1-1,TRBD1,TGTGTCAGCAGCCTAGGGGGCTTAGCTGAAGCTTTCTTT,CVSSLGGLAEAFF
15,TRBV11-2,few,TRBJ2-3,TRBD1,TGTGCCAGCAGCTTATCGAGGGGGCGCTGGGATACGCAGTATTTT,CASSLSRGRWDTQYF
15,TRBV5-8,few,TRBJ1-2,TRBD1,TGTGCCAGCAGCTTACCGGACAGGGGGCTATATGGCTACACCTTC,CASSLPDRGLYGYTF
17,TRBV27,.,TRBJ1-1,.,TGTGCCAGCAGTCCCCAAGGGGGGGACCAGCCTGCCACTGAAGCTTTCTTT,CASSPQGGDQPATEAFF
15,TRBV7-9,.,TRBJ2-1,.,TGTGCCAGCCTCCTGGGGGGCCTTTCCTACAATGAGCAGTTCTTC,CASLLGGLSYNEQFF
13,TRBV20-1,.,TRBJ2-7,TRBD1,TGCAGTGCCCGAGGGCAGGGGGCGAGGGAGCAGTACTTC,CSARGQGAREQYF
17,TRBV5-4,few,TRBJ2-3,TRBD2,TGTGCCAGCAGCACTGGGACTAGCCTCCCCTCCACAGATACGCAGTATTTT,CASSTGTSLPSTDTQYF
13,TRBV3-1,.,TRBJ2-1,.,TGTGCCAGCAGATCCGGGCCTCACAATAAGCAGTTCTTC,CASRSGPHNKQFF
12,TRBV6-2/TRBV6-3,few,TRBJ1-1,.,TGTGCCAGCAGTTACCCGGACCCCAGTGTCCTCTTT,CASSYPDPSVLF
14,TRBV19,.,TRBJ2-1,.,TGTGCCAGTAGTGGGGGCAGCGTTTACAATGAGCAGTTCTTC,CASSGGSVYNEQFF
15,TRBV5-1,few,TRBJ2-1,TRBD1,TGCGCCAGCGTCGATGTGGACAGGGGTGGCAATGAGCAGTTCTTC,CASVDVDRGGNEQFF
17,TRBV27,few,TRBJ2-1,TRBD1,TGTGCCAGCAGTCCAGGACAGGGGGGGTTCTCCTACAATGAGCAGTTCTTC,CASSPGQGGFSYNEQFF
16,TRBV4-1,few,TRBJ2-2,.,TGCGCCAGCAGCCAAGTAACCTCCGGTAACACCGGGGAGCTGTTTTTT,CASSQVTSGNTGELFF
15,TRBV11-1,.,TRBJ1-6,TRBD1,TGTGCCAGCAGCGACCGGGACAGCCATAATTCACCCCTCCACTTT,CASSDRDSHNSPLHF